These 26 T cell receptor beta chains share one sample of origin, sequenced in a study of cytomegalovirus exposure and HLA in healthy donors. 13 Jbeta primers and 60 Vbeta primers were used for the PCR. The method was immunoSEQ multiplex PCR; TCRdb's version includes in-frame clones alone and lacks a portion of them. Of 100,000 to 150,000 clones in the sample, roughly 10% were seen once. The sequenced sample was PBMCs. All receptors derive from a woman younger than 30 in good health and CMV-seropositive.

The rearrangement links TRBV11-3 to TRBJ2-5, with 15 bases that match TRBD2. Germline CDR1 and CDR2: SGHNT and YENEEA. The CDR3 sequence is 15 residues long. With 5 bases clipped from V and 4 bases from J, the junction kept 2 bases outside the gene matches. This chain's CDR3 is CASSPGLAGGETQYF. Written as DNA, the CDR3 is TGTGCCAGCAGCCCGGGACTAGCGGGAGGAGAGACCCAGTACTTC.

Written as DNA, the CDR3 is TGTGCCAGCTCCCCGGGGGGAAACATTCAGTACTTC. Amino acid sequence: CASSPGGNIQYF. This chain links TRBV18 with TRBJ2-4; 7 bases align to TRBD2. The V gene's germline CDR1 is KGHSH and CDR2 LQKENI. V shed 6 bases, J shed 6 bases, and the junction held 2 bases outside the gene matches. The CDR3 runs to 12 residues.

The chain joins TRBV19 to TRBJ1-2, with D unclear. The CDR3 loop spans 11 amino acids. Germline-derived CDR1 and CDR2 are LNHDA and SQIVND (reference sequence). The DNA of the CDR3 is TGTGTCGGGGAGGGTAACTTCGGCTACACCTTC. Its protein product is CVGEGNFGYTF. Full variable domain (remainder filled in from reference TRBV19 and TRBJ1-2): DGGITQSPKYLFRKEGQNVTLSCEQNLNHDAMYWYRQDPGQGLRLIYYSQIVNDFQKGDIAEGYSVSREKKESFPLTVTSAQKNPTAFYLCVGEGNFGYTFGSGTRLTVV.

This chain uses TRBV5-1 with TRBJ2-3; no firm D call. Trimming took off 0 bases at V and 1 base at J, with 9 bases between the two ends. The CDR3 loop spans 15 amino acids. Germline CDR1 is SGHRS and CDR2 is YFSETQ. CDR3 coding DNA: TGCGCCAGCAGCTTGGTACTTAGAGGCACAGATACGCAGTATTTT. Amino acids: CASSLVLRGTDTQYF.

This clone occurred a few times. The chain combines TRBV19 with TRBJ2-5; no firm D call. The CDR3 loop spans 13 amino acids. V was pared by 3 bases and J by 1 base, with 6 bases between. Per the germline V gene, CDR1 is LNHDA and CDR2 is SQIVND (reference sequence). DNA for the CDR3: TGTGCCAGTAGTATTAGTTCCCAAGAGACCCAGTACTTC. It yields the protein CASSISSQETQYF. Drawing the rest from reference TRBV19 and TRBJ2-5, the complete variable domain is DGGITQSPKYLFRKEGQNVTLSCEQNLNHDAMYWYRQDPGQGLRLIYYSQIVNDFQKGDIAEGYSVSREKKESFPLTVTSAQKNPTAFYLCASSISSQETQYFGPGTRLLVL.

This clone has more than one count but fewer than ten. The CDR3 DNA sequence: TGTGCCAGCAGTGAGACTAGCGGGAAGACGCTTTACAATGAGCAGTTCTTC. Translated, it gives CASSETSGKTLYNEQFF. V gene TRBV6-1 combines with J gene TRBJ2-1; 11 nucleotides agree with TRBD2. Germline values: CDR1 MNHNS, CDR2 SASEGT. The CDR3 has 17 amino acids. The junction had 8 bases not matched to a gene; V was cut back by 3 bases and J by 4 bases.

The V gene is TRBV18, the J gene TRBJ2-5; 8 bases map to TRBD1. The CDR3 runs 14 residues. The V gene's germline CDR1 is KGHSH and CDR2 LQKENI. V shed 11 bases, J shed 5 bases, and the junction held 13 bases outside the gene matches. The CDR3, as DNA: TGTGCCGCCAACTCGGACAGGGCGGAGGAGACCCAGTACTTC. It yields the protein CAANSDRAEETQYF.

As to this clone: Mismatch with germline at one junction end may stem from a read error. V gene TRBV27 combines with J gene TRBJ2-7; D is undetermined. This CDR3 is 13 amino acids long. CDR1 and CDR2 (germline): MNHEY, SMNVEV (reference sequence). CDR3 nucleotide sequence: TGTGCCAGAAGTTTAGGCCTCCCCTACGAGCAGTACTTC. As protein: CARSLGLPYEQYF.

This clone was recorded a few times. The genes are TRBV19 and TRBJ1-2, with 7 bases that match TRBD1. The CDR3 contains 14 residues. V trimming: 5 bases; J trimming: 4 bases; junction bases outside the gene matches: 7. The germline gives CDR1 LNHDA, CDR2 SQIVND (reference sequence). The CDR3 DNA follows: TGTGCCAGTAGTCCCGGGACAGCGATCTATGGCTACACCTTC. Translated, it gives CASSPGTAIYGYTF.

This clone turned up a few times. J is TRBJ2-7 and V is TRBV28; possibly TRBD2 for D (5 bases). Germline-derived CDR1 and CDR2 are MDHEN and SYDVKM. V was cut by 5 bases and J by 0 bases, with 11 bases left in between. CDR3 length: 14 residues. CDR3: CASSLGSSSYEQYF. CDR3 in DNA: TGTGCCAGCAGTCTTGGGAGCAGCTCCTACGAGCAGTACTTC. The complete variable domain, with remaining parts taken from reference TRBV28 and TRBJ2-7, reads DVKVTQSSRYLVKRTGEKVFLECVQDMDHENMFWYRQDPGLGLRLIYFSYDVKMKEKGDIPEGYSVSREKKERFSLILESASTNQTSMYLCASSLGSSSYEQYFGPGTRLTVT.

This clone has only a few counts. V and J are TRBV11-1 and TRBJ1-4; 7 nucleotides agree with TRBD1. V lost 3 bases, J lost 11 bases, and 3 bases stayed unmatched. Germline CDR1 reads SGHAT; CDR2 reads FQDESV (reference sequence). This CDR3 contains 12 residues. CDR3 amino acids: CASSFRDSKLFF. DNA of the CDR3: TGTGCCAGCAGCTTCCGGGACAGTAAACTGTTTTTT.

The CDR3 loop reads CARDKGPPEYGYTF. The CDR3 DNA sequence: TGTGCCAGGGACAAAGGCCCGCCCGAGTATGGCTACACCTTC. The V and J genes are TRBV2 and TRBJ1-2; weak D call: TRBD1 (5 bases). The germline V and J ends were trimmed by 9 bases and 5 bases, with 19 bases remaining between them. Germline V gene sequence: CDR1 SNHLY, CDR2 FYNNEI. The CDR3 length is 14 residues. The full variable domain, completed using reference TRBV2 and TRBJ1-2, is EPEVTQTPSHQVTQMGQEVILRCVPISNHLYFYWYRQILGQKVEFLVSFYNNEISEKSEIFDDQFSVERPDGSNFTLKIRSTKLEDSAMYFCARDKGPPEYGYTFGSGTRLTVV.

This clone showed up just a few times. The chain links TRBV11-2 to TRBJ2-7; no clear D. V was cut by 3 bases and J by 4 bases, with 7 bases left in between. CDR1 and CDR2 (germline): SGHAT, FQNNGV. This CDR3 spans 12 amino acids. The CDR3 loop is CASSFSVYEQYF. DNA of the CDR3: TGTGCCAGCAGCTTCTCGGTTTACGAGCAGTACTTC.

J is TRBJ2-7 and V is TRBV7-9; no clear D gene. This CDR3 region has 13 residues. Trimming removed 5 bases at V and 0 bases at J, with 8 bases between. Per the germline V gene, CDR1 is SEHNR and CDR2 is FQNEAQ (reference sequence). In DNA, the CDR3 is TGTGCCAGCAGCGGCGGAAGCTCCTACGAGCAGTACTTC. Protein product: CASSGGSSYEQYF.

This clone was seen a few times. The chain recombines TRBV5-6 with TRBJ2-3; D is perhaps TRBD1 (6 bases). Germline CDR1 SGHDT, CDR2 YYEEEE. The CDR3 is made up of 13 amino acids. V lost 4 bases to trimming and J lost 5 bases, with 11 bases between them. CDR3 DNA sequence: TGTGCCAGCAGCAAACAGGGTATAGATACGCAGTATTTT. This encodes CASSKQGIDTQYF. Complete variable domain (other parts from reference TRBV5-6 and TRBJ2-3): DAGVTQSPTHLIKTRGQQVTLRCSPKSGHDTVSWYQQALGQGPQFIFQYYEEEERQRGNFPDRFSGHQFPNYSSELNVNALLLGDSALYLCASSKQGIDTQYFGPGTRLTVL.

This sequence joins TRBV25-1 and TRBJ2-7, with 7 positions matching TRBD1. Trimming at V came to 4 bases and at J to 7 bases, leaving 16 bases not matched to a gene. CDR1 MGHDK and CDR2 SYGVNS come from the germline V gene. This CDR3 comprises 16 residues. The CDR3 protein is CASSGGLQGKEGEQYF. The CDR3 DNA sequence: TGTGCCAGCAGTGGGGGGCTACAGGGGAAGGAAGGGGAGCAGTACTTC.

The chain couples TRBV2 to TRBJ1-4; TRBD1 is a possible D gene (6 bases). The CDR3 has 16 residues. Germline CDR1 reads SNHLY; CDR2 reads FYNNEI. V lost 7 bases, J lost 4 bases, and 19 bases lay in between. In DNA form, the CDR3 reads TGTGCCAGCAATACCGAGGCAACAGGGCTTAATGAAAAACTGTTTTTT. Translation: CASNTEATGLNEKLFF. The variable domain in full, completed from reference TRBV2 and TRBJ1-4, reads EPEVTQTPSHQVTQMGQEVILRCVPISNHLYFYWYRQILGQKVEFLVSFYNNEISEKSEIFDDQFSVERPDGSNFTLKIRSTKLEDSAMYFCASNTEATGLNEKLFFGSGTQLSVL.

This clone was counted a few times. This rearrangement joins TRBV13 to TRBJ2-3, with D unresolved. The CDR3 length is 13 residues. Trimming took 6 bases from V and 6 from J, leaving 13 bases between them. Germline CDR1 reads PRHDT; CDR2 reads FYEKMQ (reference sequence). The DNA for the CDR3 is TGTGCCAGCAGTCCGAGGATGGTGGATACGCAGTATTTT. Protein product: CASSPRMVDTQYF. The variable domain in full, with the rest retrieved from reference TRBV13 and TRBJ2-3, is AAGVIQSPRHLIKEKRETATLKCYPIPRHDTVYWYQQGPGQDPQFLISFYEKMQSDKGSIPDRFSAQQFSDYHSELNMSSLELGDSALYFCASSPRMVDTQYFGPGTRLTVL.

This clone was observed a handful of times. The rearrangement uses TRBV6-6 and TRBJ1-1; tentative D call: TRBD1 (5 bases). Trimming cost V 6 bases and J 3 bases, with 14 bases left between them. The germline V gene has CDR1 MNHNY and CDR2 SVGAGI (reference sequence). The CDR3 has 14 residues. The CDR3 loop is CASRQGRVDTEAFF. DNA for the CDR3: TGTGCCAGCAGGCAGGGTCGGGTGGACACTGAAGCTTTCTTT.

This clone was seen a handful of times. This chain connects TRBV27 to TRBJ2-3; tentative D call: TRBD2 (5 bases). This CDR3 is 14 amino acids long. Germline values: CDR1 MNHEY, CDR2 SMNVEV (reference sequence). V was cut by 6 bases and J by 9 bases, with 19 bases left in between. This chain's CDR3 is CASREDWLLTTQYF. CDR3 coding DNA: TGTGCCAGCAGAGAGGACTGGCTGTTGACAACGCAGTATTTT.

As DNA, the CDR3 is TGTGCCAGCAGCCCGAGATCCACAACTAATGAAAAACTGTTTTTT. Protein: CASSPRSTTNEKLFF. The chain employs TRBV7-9 and TRBJ1-4; D gene ambiguous. V lost 5 bases to trimming and J lost 0 bases, with 10 bases between them. Germline values: CDR1 SEHNR, CDR2 FQNEAQ (reference sequence). The CDR3 covers 15 residues.

This sequence joins TRBV11-3 and TRBJ2-1; 15 bases fit TRBD2. The CDR3 has 15 amino acids. J gave up 9 bases and V 4 bases, and 4 bases lay outside the gene matches. Per the germline V gene, CDR1 is SGHNT and CDR2 is YENEEA. In DNA, the CDR3 is TGTGCCAGCAGCTCGGGACTAGCGGGAGGCGGTGAGCAGTTCTTC. The encoded protein is CASSSGLAGGGEQFF.

The chain joins TRBV20-1 to TRBJ1-2; D gene unclear. CDR1 is DFQATT and CDR2 is SNEGSKA in the germline V gene (reference sequence). This CDR3 contains 10 residues. V lost 5 bases and J lost 8, with 9 bases in between. The CDR3 DNA reads TGCAGTGCTGACTTCTTGGGCTACACCTTC. Translated, it gives CSADFLGYTF.

This clone was counted between two and nine times. CDR3 in amino acids: CASRENQGTFAGNTIYF. The CDR3 DNA reads TGTGCCAGCAGGGAGAATCAGGGGACGTTTGCTGGAAACACCATATATTTT. The chain combines TRBV25-1 with TRBJ1-3, with TRBD1 as a possible D gene (6 bases). Trimming pared 6 bases from V and 2 bases from J, leaving 20 bases between. CDR3 length: 17 amino acids. Germline-derived CDR1 and CDR2 are MGHDK and SYGVNS.

This clone was observed a handful of times. V and J are TRBV7-9 and TRBJ1-1; unclear D gene. The CDR3 runs 12 residues. Trimming left V 11 bases short and J 2 bases short, with 12 bases between. Germline V gene sequence: CDR1 SEHNR, CDR2 FQNEAQ (reference sequence). The DNA for the CDR3 is TGTGCCTCCCAGGCGCTAAACACTGAAGCTTTCTTT. This gives the protein CASQALNTEAFF.

This clone was observed a handful of times. Other DNA variants within this sample encode the same CDR3. The V call is TRBV28, the J call TRBJ2-7; D unclear. The germline CDR1 and CDR2 sequences are MDHEN and SYDVKM. This CDR3 is built from 13 residues. The V gene lost 6 bases and the J gene lost 0 bases, with 9 bases spanning the gap. The CDR3 region has the DNA TGTGCCAGCAGCCCGGGTAGCTCCTACGAGCAGTACTTC. Translation gives CASSPGSSYEQYF.